This entry features one T cell receptor (beta chain) sequence. The entry originates in a study of blood T cell repertoires in COVID-19. Whole-study context: COVID-19 samples collected from the United States, Italy and Spain covered acute and convalescent phases.

Libraries were prepared by immunoSEQ multiplex PCR; TCRdb keeps only in-frame clonotypes and omits some of them. The profile covers approximately 190,000 clones, with around 79% appearing a single time and roughly 17% taken by the ten largest. Germline V CDR1 and CDR2: MDHEN, SYDVKM. The CDR3 loop spans 16 amino acids. Trimming removed 5 bases from V and 6 bases from J; junction bases left unmatched: 6. The gene calls are TRBV28 and TRBJ2-1, with 14 bases matching TRBD2. The origin of this receptor is a man between 60 and 75 years old with active or convalescent COVID-19. The sample consisted of peripheral blood. The CDR3 DNA sequence: TGTGCCAGCAGTCTCCCCGGACTAGCGGGAGGCAATGAGCAGTTCTTC. This translates into CASSLPGLAGGNEQFF.